One sample yielded the 27 T cell receptor beta chains listed below, sequenced in a study of molecular identifiers for immune sequencing clone quantification. A single record per CDR3 protein comes from TCRdb applying MiXCR to the PCR reads. In the table there are about 510,000 distinct CDR3 sequences, about 25% of which are singletons. The sample was naive CD8+ T cells from blood, with Jurkat cell RNA spiked in. The sample's subset: FACS-sorted CD8+CD4-CCR7+CD45RA+ naive T cells. The source is a human donor in good health. Some libraries in this study had Jurkat cell RNA spiked in.

This clonotype was observed a handful of times. The rearrangement links TRBV7-9 to TRBJ2-1, with D unclear. The CDR3 is made up of 11 amino acids. V shed 5 bases and J shed 9 bases, with 8 bases lying between them. Germline V gene lookup returns CDR1 SEHNR and CDR2 FQNEAQ (reference sequence). The CDR3 DNA sequence: TGTGCCAGCAGCCAGAAGGGTGAGCAGTTCTTC. This codes for CASSQKGEQFF. The complete variable domain, with remaining parts taken from reference TRBV7-9 and TRBJ2-1, reads DTGVSQNPRHKITKRGQNVTFRCDPISEHNRLYWYRQTLGQGPEFLTYFQNEAQLEKSRLLSDRFSAERPKGSFSTLEIQRTEQGDSAMYLCASSQKGEQFFGPGTRLTVL.

Details on this clonotype: A single base separates this from a much larger clone, so it may be a read error. The chain joins TRBV20-1 to TRBJ2-7, with D possibly being TRBD1 (6 bases). CDR3 length: 12 residues. Germline V gene data show CDR1 as DFQATT and CDR2 as SNEGSKA (reference sequence). The DNA of the CDR3 is TGCAGTGCTAGGTATCAGGGGTACGAGCAGCACTTC. As protein: CSARYQGYEQHF.

This clonotype was observed a few times. This chain uses TRBV27 with TRBJ2-7; 7 bases are a match to TRBD1. The length of the CDR3 is 13 residues. Germline CDR1 MNHEY, CDR2 SMNVEV (reference sequence). V dropped 3 bases and J dropped 6; count of bases not matched to a gene: 5. The CDR3 spells CASSLGTATEQYF. Written as DNA, the CDR3 is TGTGCCAGCAGTTTGGGGACAGCCACCGAGCAGTACTTC.

A remark on this clonotype: A read error may explain this, as a much larger clone is one base away. The V call is TRBV6-2 or TRBV6-3, the J call TRBJ1-1; D is unresolved. Germline V gives CDR1 MNHEY, CDR2 SVGEGT. This CDR3 has 13 amino acids. The CDR3 DNA reads as TGTGCCAGCGGTTACGTGATGAACACTGAAGCTTTCTTT. Protein product: CASGYVMNTEAFF.

Details on this clonotype: A clone one base away is much larger, so this may be a read error. The CDR3 here is CASSLSIYGYTF. The CDR3 region has the DNA TGTGCCAGCAGTTTATCTATCTATGGCTACACCTTC. J is TRBJ1-2 and V is TRBV27; no clear D gene. Germline values: CDR1 MNHEY, CDR2 SMNVEV (reference sequence). This CDR3 region has 12 residues. V shed 0 bases and J shed 4 bases, with 3 bases lying between them.

Notes on this clonotype: At one end the junction does not follow the germline gene, possibly because of a read error. The chain uses TRBV2 and TRBJ1-4, with D unclear. CDR1 is SNHLY and CDR2 is FYNNEI in the germline V gene. The CDR3 covers 17 residues. The chain's CDR3 is CASSEALGQDPNGKLFF. In DNA form, the CDR3 reads TGTGCCAGCAGTGAAGCGCTTGGGCAGGACCCTAATGGAAAACTGTTTTTT.

Details on this clonotype: One end of the junction is discordant with germline, which a read error may explain. This chain uses TRBV2 with TRBJ2-5; 10 bases match TRBD2. This CDR3 comprises 16 residues. CDR1 is SNHLY and CDR2 is FYNNEI in the germline V gene. CDR3 in amino acids: CASSEPLAGDQGTQYF. CDR3 nucleotides: TGTGCCAGCAGTGAACCCCTAGCGGGGGACCAAGGGACCCAGTACTTC. Looking up the rest from reference TRBV2 and TRBJ2-5 gives the full variable domain: EPEVTQTPSHQVTQMGQEVILRCVPISNHLYFYWYRQILGQKVEFLVSFYNNEISEKSEIFDDQFSVERPDGSNFTLKIRSTKLEDSAMYFCASSEPLAGDQGTQYFGPGTRLLVL.

Details on this clonotype: A much larger clone lies one base from this, so it may be a read error. The chain joins TRBV7-8 to TRBJ2-3, with 10 bases lining up with TRBD2. Germline CDR1 SGHVS, CDR2 FQNEAQ. The CDR3 covers 16 residues. CDR3 amino acids: CASRQLAGSSTDTLYF. The CDR3 bases are TGTGCCAGCAGACAACTAGCGGGGTCTAGCACAGATACGCTGTATTTT. The variable domain in full, completed from reference TRBV7-8 and TRBJ2-3, reads GAGVSQSPRYKVAKRGQDVALRCDPISGHVSLFWYQQALGQGPEFLTYFQNEAQLDKSGLPSDRFFAERPEGSVSTLKIQRTQQEDSAVYLCASRQLAGSSTDTLYFGPGTRLTVL.

In its sample, this clonotype was seen many times. This rearrangement joins TRBV4-3 to TRBJ1-5; possible D gene TRBD1, 6 bases. Germline-derived CDR1 and CDR2 are LGHNA and YSLEER. Trimming shortened V by 0 bases and J by 7 bases, and 16 bases separated the two germline ends. The CDR3 runs to 16 residues. The DNA for the CDR3 is TGCGCCAGCAGCCAAGATCGAGGGGGGCTCCGGCAGCCCCAGCATTTT. It is translated as CASSQDRGGLRQPQHF.

As for this clonotype: This may stem from a read error, because a much larger clone lies one nucleotide away. This chain links TRBV7-2 with TRBJ2-3; D unresolved. This CDR3 has 14 amino acids. Germline CDR1 is SGHTA and CDR2 is FQGNSA. V lost 10 bases and J 4 bases, leaving 18 bases between the germline ends. The CDR3 DNA reads as TGTGCCACCAACGCCTTTACGGCGGCAGATACGCAGTATTTT. It specifies CATNAFTAADTQYF.

There are a few counts of this clonotype. This chain's CDR3 is CASGGQASYEQYF. The CDR3 DNA is TGTGCCAGCGGGGGACAGGCCTCCTACGAGCAGTACTTC. The V call is TRBV9, the J call TRBJ2-7; 8 bases are shared with TRBD1. CDR1 is SGDLS and CDR2 is YYNGEE in the germline V gene. V shed 7 bases and J 0 bases; nucleotides not matched to a gene: 3. The CDR3 totals 13 residues.

This clonotype came up a few times. This chain's CDR3 is CASSAPEQGARETQYF. The CDR3 bases are TGTGCCAGCAGCGCTCCCGAACAGGGGGCTAGGGAGACCCAGTACTTC. This sequence joins TRBV5-5 and TRBJ2-5; 9 nucleotides line up with TRBD1. Germline CDR1 SGHKS, CDR2 YYEKEE (reference sequence). Unmatched junction bases numbered 12, after V lost 4 bases and J lost 5 bases. The CDR3 consists of 16 residues.

As for this clonotype: This sequence may be a read error, since a much larger clone differs from it by one base. The V call is TRBV20-1, the J call TRBJ2-3; D is perhaps TRBD1 (6 bases). CDR3 length: 14 amino acids. CDR1 and CDR2 from the germline V gene are DFQATT and SNEGSKA (reference sequence). Here the CDR3 reads CNARDKSSTDTQYF. The CDR3 DNA is TGCAATGCTAGGGACAAATCTAGCACAGATACGCAGTATTTT.

This chain links TRBV19 with TRBJ2-7, with no clear D. Germline loops: CDR1 LNHDA, CDR2 SQIVND (reference sequence). The CDR3 totals 12 residues. V was trimmed by 6 bases and J by 4 bases, leaving 10 bases between them. For the CDR3, the DNA is TGTGCCAGTAGGTCGGAAGGTTACGAGCAGTACTTC. Amino acid sequence: CASRSEGYEQYF.

This clonotype has more than one count but fewer than ten. The J gene is TRBJ1-1, the V gene TRBV24-1, with D uncertain. This CDR3 is built from 15 residues. Trimming took 2 bases from V and 0 from J, leaving 9 bases between them. The germline V gene encodes CDR1 KGHDR and CDR2 SFDVKD. The DNA for the CDR3 is TGTGCCACCAGTGATTCTTCCAGCGTGAACACTGAAGCTTTCTTT. It is translated as CATSDSSSVNTEAFF.

Notes on this clonotype: Possible read error: a much larger clone is one base away. The J gene is TRBJ2-7, the V gene TRBV4-1, with 7 bases lining up with TRBD1. CDR1 MGHRA and CDR2 YSYEKL come from the germline V gene. The CDR3 spans 14 residues. CDR3 amino acids: CASGQDRGGNEQYF. The DNA for the CDR3 is TGCGCCAGCGGCCAAGATAGAGGGGGCAACGAGCAGTACTTC.

This clonotype showed up many times. This rearrangement joins TRBV28 to TRBJ2-3, with a possible D match to TRBD2 (6 bases). The CDR3 length is 16 residues. The germline CDR1 and CDR2 sequences are MDHEN and SYDVKM. Trimming shortened V by 6 bases and J by 1 base, and 17 bases separated the two germline ends. CDR3 amino acids: CASRPRRGKGTDTQYF. The CDR3 nucleotides are TGTGCCAGCAGACCCCGCCGCGGGAAGGGCACAGATACGCAGTATTTT.

This clonotype was seen ten or more times. The gene calls are TRBV24-1 and TRBJ2-3, with 11 bases aligning to TRBD1. Germline values: CDR1 KGHDR, CDR2 SFDVKD. The CDR3 loop spans 15 amino acids. Trimming removed 3 bases from V and 6 bases from J; junction bases left unmatched: 4. The CDR3 sequence: CATSDRTGGLDTQYF. CDR3 nucleotide sequence: TGTGCCACCAGTGATCGGACAGGGGGCCTGGATACGCAGTATTTT.

This clonotype has ten or more counts. This chain links TRBV4-3 with TRBJ1-1; D is uncertain. V gave up 1 base and J gave up 0 bases, with 9 bases separating them. This CDR3 has 15 amino acids. Germline assignment: CDR1 LGHNA and CDR2 YSLEER. The CDR3 loop is CASSQAKLMNTEAFF. The CDR3, as DNA: TGCGCCAGCAGCCAAGCAAAGCTCATGAACACTGAAGCTTTCTTT.

The V call is TRBV20-1, the J call TRBJ2-7; D ambiguous. With 3 bases removed from V and 2 bases from J, the gap between germline ends came to 11 bases. This CDR3 region has 13 residues. Germline-derived CDR1 and CDR2 are DFQATT and SNEGSKA (reference sequence). Written as DNA, the CDR3 is TGCAGTGCTAGCCCCCAGCTCACCTACGAGCAGTACTTC. It translates to CSASPQLTYEQYF.

The V and J genes are TRBV2 and TRBJ1-1; maybe TRBD1 (5 bases). The CDR3 is made up of 14 amino acids. V was shortened by 6 bases and J by 2 bases, with 13 bases between the two germline ends. Germline-derived CDR1 and CDR2 are SNHLY and FYNNEI. This CDR3 is CASRGSGGNTEAFF. The CDR3, as DNA: TGTGCCAGCAGAGGGAGTGGGGGAAACACTGAAGCTTTCTTT.

This chain joins TRBV20-1 and TRBJ2-7, with D hard to call. In germline, CDR1 is DFQATT, CDR2 SNEGSKA (reference sequence). V was clipped by 5 bases and J by 5 bases, with 10 bases between them. The CDR3 consists of 11 residues. CDR3: CSAGPGDEQYF. CDR3 in DNA: TGCAGTGCTGGACCGGGCGACGAGCAGTACTTC.

In this sample, this clonotype turned up many times. The V gene is TRBV5-1, the J gene TRBJ2-7, with D possibly TRBD1 on 5 matching bases. CDR1 is SGHRS and CDR2 is YFSETQ in the germline V gene. The V and J ends lost 4 bases and 4 bases respectively, with 9 bases between them. This CDR3 region has 12 residues. CDR3 sequence (DNA): TGCGCCAGCAGCCCCGGACATTACGAGCAGTACTTC. This gives the protein CASSPGHYEQYF.

This clonotype was counted at least ten times. CDR3 nucleotides: TGTGCCAGCAGTTTACTAGACTACAATGAGCAGTTCTTC. Translation: CASSLLDYNEQFF. This chain joins TRBV12-3 or TRBV12-4 and TRBJ2-1, with unresolved D. The CDR3 has 13 amino acids. Trimming shortened V by 2 bases and J by 3 bases, and 5 bases separated the two germline ends.

The chain joins TRBV11-2 to TRBJ2-5, with D unclear. In germline, CDR1 is SGHAT, CDR2 FQNNGV. The CDR3 length is 16 residues. V lost 0 bases and J lost 3, with 14 bases in between. This CDR3 reads CASSLDSFRVEETQYF. The CDR3 nucleotides read TGTGCCAGCAGCTTAGATAGCTTTCGGGTCGAAGAGACCCAGTACTTC.

As regards this clonotype: The junction and the germline gene differ at one end; a read error may be behind it. The chain recombines TRBV5-3 with TRBJ1-1, with D perhaps TRBD1 (5 bases). Being an ORF, TRBV5-3 has a function that is uncertain. The CDR3 spans 14 residues. CDR3: CASSLAAGSGGAYF. DNA of the CDR3: TGTGCCAGCAGCTTGGCCGCGGGATCTGGGGGAGCTTACTTT.

On this clonotype itself: A much larger clone differs by one base, so this may be a read error. The rearrangement uses TRBV28 and TRBJ1-5, with D possibly TRBD1 on 5 matching bases. This CDR3 region has 15 residues. The germline CDR1 and CDR2 sequences are MDHEN and SYDVKM. DNA of the CDR3: TGTACCAGCATCCAGGAAGCGGGGCCCCGGCAGCCCCAGCATTTT. Protein product: CTSIQEAGPRQPQHF. The full variable domain, rest sourced from reference TRBV28 and TRBJ1-5, is DVKVTQSSRYLVKRTGEKVFLECVQDMDHENMFWYRQDPGLGLRLIYFSYDVKMKEKGDIPEGYSVSREKKERFSLILESASTNQTSMYLCTSIQEAGPRQPQHFGDGTRLSIL.